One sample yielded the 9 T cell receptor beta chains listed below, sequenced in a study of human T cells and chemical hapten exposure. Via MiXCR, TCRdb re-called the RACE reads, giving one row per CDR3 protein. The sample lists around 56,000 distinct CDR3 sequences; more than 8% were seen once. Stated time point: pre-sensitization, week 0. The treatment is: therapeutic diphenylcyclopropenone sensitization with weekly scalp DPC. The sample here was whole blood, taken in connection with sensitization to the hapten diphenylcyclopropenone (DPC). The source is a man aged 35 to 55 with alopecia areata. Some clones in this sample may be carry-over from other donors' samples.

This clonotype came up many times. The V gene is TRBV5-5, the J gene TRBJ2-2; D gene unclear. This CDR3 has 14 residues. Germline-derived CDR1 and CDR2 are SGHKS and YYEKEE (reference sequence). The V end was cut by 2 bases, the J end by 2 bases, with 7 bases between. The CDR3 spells CASSFWINTGELFF. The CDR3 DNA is TGTGCCAGCAGCTTCTGGATCAACACCGGGGAGCTGTTTTTT.

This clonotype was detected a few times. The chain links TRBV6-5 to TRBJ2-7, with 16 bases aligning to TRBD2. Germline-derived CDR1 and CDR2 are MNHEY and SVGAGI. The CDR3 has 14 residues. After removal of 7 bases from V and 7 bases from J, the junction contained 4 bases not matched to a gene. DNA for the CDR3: TGTGCCAGCAAGGGACTAGCGGGAGGGCCAGAGCAGTACTTC. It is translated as CASKGLAGGPEQYF.

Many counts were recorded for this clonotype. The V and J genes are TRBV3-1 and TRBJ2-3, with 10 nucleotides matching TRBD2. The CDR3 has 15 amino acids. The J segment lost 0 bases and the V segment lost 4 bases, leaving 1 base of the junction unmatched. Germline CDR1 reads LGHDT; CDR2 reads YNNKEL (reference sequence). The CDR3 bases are TGTGCCAGCAGCCCGACTAGCGGGAGCACAGATACGCAGTATTTT. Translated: CASSPTSGSTDTQYF.

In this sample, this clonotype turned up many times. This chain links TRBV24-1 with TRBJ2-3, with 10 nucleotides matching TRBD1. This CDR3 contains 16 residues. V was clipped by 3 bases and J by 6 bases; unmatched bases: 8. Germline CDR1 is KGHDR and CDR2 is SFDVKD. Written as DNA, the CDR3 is TGTGCCACCAGTGATCATGACAGGGGGCGTACGGATACGCAGTATTTT. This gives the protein CATSDHDRGRTDTQYF.

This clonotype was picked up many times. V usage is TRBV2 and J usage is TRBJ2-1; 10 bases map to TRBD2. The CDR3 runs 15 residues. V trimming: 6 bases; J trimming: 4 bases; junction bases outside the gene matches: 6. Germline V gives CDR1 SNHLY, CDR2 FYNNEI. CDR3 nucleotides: TGTGCCAGCAGCGCCGGGACTAGCGTTTACAATGAGCAGTTCTTC. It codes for CASSAGTSVYNEQFF.

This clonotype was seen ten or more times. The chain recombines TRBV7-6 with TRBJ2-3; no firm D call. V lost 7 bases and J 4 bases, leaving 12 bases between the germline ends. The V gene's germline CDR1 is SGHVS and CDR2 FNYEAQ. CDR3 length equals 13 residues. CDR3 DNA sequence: TGTGCCAGCACCCGTTTCGGGCCAGATACGCAGTATTTT. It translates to CASTRFGPDTQYF.

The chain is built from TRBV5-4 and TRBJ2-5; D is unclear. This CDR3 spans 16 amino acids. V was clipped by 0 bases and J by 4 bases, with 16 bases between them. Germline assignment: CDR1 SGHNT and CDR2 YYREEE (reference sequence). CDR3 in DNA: TGTGCCAGCAGCTTGGCTGGGCCAGCGAACATAGAGACCCAGTACTTC. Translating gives CASSLAGPANIETQYF.

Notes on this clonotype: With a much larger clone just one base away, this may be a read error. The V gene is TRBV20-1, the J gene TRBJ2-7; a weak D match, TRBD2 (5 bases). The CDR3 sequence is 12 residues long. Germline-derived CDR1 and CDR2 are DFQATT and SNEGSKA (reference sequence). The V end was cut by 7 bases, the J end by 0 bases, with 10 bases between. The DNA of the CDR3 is TGCAGTGTGAGCGAGGGCTCCTACGAGCAGTACTTC. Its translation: CSVSEGSYEQYF.

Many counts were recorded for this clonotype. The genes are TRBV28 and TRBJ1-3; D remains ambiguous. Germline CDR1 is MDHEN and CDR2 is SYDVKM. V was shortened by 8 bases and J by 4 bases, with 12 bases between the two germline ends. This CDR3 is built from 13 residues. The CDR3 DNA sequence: TGTGCCAGCGAGGAGGCCGGAGGAAACACCATATATTTT. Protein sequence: CASEEAGGNTIYF.